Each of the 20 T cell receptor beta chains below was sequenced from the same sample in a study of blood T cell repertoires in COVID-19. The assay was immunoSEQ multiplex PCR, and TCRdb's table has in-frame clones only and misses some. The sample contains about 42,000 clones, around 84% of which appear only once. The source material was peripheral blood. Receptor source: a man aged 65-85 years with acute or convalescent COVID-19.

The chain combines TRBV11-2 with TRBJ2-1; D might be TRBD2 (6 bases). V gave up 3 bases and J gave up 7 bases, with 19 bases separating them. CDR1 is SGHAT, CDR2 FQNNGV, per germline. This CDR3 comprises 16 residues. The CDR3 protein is CASSLRGVGFGNEQFF. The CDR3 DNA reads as TGTGCCAGCAGCTTGCGGGGTGTGGGGTTTGGGAATGAGCAGTTCTTC.

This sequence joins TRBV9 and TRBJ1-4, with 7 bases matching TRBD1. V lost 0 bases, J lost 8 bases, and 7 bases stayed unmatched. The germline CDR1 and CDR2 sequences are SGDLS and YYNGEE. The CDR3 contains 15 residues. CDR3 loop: CASSVGGGGLEKLFF. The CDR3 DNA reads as TGTGCCAGCAGCGTAGGAGGAGGGGGCTTGGAAAAACTGTTTTTT.

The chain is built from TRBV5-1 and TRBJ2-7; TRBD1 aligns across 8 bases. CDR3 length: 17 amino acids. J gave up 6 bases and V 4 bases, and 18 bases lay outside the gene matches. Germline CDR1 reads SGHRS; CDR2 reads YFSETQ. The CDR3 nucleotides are TGCGCCAGCAGCGTCTCTAACTCCGGGACAGGAGGGGTCGAGCAGTACTTC. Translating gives CASSVSNSGTGGVEQYF.

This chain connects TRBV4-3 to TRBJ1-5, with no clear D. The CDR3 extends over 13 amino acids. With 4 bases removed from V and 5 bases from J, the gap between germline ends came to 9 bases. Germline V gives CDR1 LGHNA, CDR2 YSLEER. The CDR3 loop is CASSLSRDQPQHF. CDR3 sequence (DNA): TGCGCCAGCAGCCTCTCTCGGGATCAGCCCCAGCATTTT.

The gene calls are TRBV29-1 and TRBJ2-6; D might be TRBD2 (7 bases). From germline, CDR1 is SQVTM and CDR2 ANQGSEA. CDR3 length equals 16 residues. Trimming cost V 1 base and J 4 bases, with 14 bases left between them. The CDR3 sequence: CSVEGTGGPGANVLTF. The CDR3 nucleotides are TGCAGCGTTGAAGGTACGGGGGGCCCGGGGGCCAACGTCCTGACTTTC.

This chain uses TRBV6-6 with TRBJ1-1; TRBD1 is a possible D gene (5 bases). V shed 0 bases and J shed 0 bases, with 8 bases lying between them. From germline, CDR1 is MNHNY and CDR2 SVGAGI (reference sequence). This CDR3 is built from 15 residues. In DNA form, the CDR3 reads TGTGCCAGCAGTTACTCGAGCAGGGTGAACACTGAAGCTTTCTTT. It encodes CASSYSSRVNTEAFF.

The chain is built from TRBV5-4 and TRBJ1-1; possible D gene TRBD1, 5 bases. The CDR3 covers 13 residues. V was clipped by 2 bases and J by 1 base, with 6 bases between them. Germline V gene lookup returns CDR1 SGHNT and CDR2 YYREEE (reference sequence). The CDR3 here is CASSFQGNTEAFF. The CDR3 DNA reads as TGTGCCAGCAGCTTCCAGGGGAACACTGAAGCTTTCTTT. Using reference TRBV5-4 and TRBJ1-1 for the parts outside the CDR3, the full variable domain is ETGVTQSPTHLIKTRGQQVTLRCSSQSGHNTVSWYQQALGQGPQFIFQYYREEENGRGNFPPRFSGLQFPNYSSELNVNALELDDSALYLCASSFQGNTEAFFGQGTRLTVV.

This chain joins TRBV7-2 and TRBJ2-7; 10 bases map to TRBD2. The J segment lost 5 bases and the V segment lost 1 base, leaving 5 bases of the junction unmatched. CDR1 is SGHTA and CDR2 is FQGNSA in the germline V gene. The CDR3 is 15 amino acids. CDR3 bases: TGTGCCAGCAGCTTAGGACTAGCGGGTCAACACGAGCAGTACTTC. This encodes CASSLGLAGQHEQYF.

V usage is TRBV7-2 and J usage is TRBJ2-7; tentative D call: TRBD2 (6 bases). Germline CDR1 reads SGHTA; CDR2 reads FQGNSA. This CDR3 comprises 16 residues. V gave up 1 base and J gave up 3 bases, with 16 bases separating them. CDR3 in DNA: TGTGCCAGCAGCTTAGAGTCAGGAGGGCCACACTACGAGCAGTACTTC. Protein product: CASSLESGGPHYEQYF.

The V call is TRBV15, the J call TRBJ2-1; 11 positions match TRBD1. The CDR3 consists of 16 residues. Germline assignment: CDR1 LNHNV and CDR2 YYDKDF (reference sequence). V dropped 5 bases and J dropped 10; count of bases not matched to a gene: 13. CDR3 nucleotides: TGTGCCACCAGCGCTCAGGACAGGGGGCTATTTCACGAGCAGTTCTTC. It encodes CATSAQDRGLFHEQFF.

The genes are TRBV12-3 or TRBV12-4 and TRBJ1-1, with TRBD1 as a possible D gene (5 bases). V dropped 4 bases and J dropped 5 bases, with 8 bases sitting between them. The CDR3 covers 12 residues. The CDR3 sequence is CASSSGITEAFF. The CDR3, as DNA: TGTGCCAGCAGTTCAGGGATAACTGAAGCTTTCTTT.

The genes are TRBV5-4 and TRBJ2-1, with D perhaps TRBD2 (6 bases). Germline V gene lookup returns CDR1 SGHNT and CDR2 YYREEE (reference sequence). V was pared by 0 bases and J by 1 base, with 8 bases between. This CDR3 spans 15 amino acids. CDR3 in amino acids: CASSLVGRSYNEQFF. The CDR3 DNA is TGTGCCAGCAGCTTGGTTGGGAGGTCCTACAATGAGCAGTTCTTC.

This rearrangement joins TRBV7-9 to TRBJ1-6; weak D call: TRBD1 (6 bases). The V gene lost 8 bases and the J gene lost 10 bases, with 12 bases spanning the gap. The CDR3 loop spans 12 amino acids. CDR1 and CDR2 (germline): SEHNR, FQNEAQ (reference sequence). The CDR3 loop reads CASGTSTSPLHF. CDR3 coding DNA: TGTGCCAGCGGGACAAGTACGTCACCCCTCCACTTT. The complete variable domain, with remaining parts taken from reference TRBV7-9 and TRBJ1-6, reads DTGVSQNPRHKITKRGQNVTFRCDPISEHNRLYWYRQTLGQGPEFLTYFQNEAQLEKSRLLSDRFSAERPKGSFSTLEIQRTEQGDSAMYLCASGTSTSPLHFGNGTRLTVT.

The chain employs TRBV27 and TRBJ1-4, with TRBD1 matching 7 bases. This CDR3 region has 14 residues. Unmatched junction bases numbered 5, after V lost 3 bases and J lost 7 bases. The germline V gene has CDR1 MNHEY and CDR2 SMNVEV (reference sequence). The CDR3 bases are TGTGCCAGCAGTTTCGACAGGGAGAGTGAAAAACTGTTTTTT. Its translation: CASSFDRESEKLFF.

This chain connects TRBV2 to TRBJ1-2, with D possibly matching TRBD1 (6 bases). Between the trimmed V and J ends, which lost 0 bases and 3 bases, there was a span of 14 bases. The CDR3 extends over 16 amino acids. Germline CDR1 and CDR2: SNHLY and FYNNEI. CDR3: CASSEARFRGHYGYTF. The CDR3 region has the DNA TGTGCCAGCAGTGAAGCCCGCTTCAGGGGCCACTATGGCTACACCTTC.

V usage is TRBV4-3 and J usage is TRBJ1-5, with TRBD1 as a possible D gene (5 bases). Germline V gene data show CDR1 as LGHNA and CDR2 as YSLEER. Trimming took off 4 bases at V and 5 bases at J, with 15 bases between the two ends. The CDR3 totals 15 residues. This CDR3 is CASSPRAGYDQPQHF. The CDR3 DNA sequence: TGCGCCAGCAGCCCCAGGGCAGGGTATGATCAGCCCCAGCATTTT.

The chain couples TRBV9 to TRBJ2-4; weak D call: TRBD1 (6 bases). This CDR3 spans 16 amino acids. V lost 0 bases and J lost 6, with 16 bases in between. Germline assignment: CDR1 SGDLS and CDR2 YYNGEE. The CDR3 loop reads CASSVASGVERNIQYF. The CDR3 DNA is TGTGCCAGCAGCGTAGCTTCAGGGGTGGAGCGAAACATTCAGTACTTC.

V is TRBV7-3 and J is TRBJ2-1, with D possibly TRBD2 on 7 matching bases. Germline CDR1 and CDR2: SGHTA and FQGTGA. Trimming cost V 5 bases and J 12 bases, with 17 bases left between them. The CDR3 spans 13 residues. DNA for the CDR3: TGTGCCAGCAGCCCTAGCGGAGAGGGGGGGCAGTTCTTC. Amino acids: CASSPSGEGGQFF.

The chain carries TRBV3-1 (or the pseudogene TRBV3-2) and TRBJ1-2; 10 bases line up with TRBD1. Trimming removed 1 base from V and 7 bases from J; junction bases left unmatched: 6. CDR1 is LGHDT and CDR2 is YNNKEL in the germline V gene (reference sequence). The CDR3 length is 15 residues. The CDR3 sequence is CASSQGDRGRRGYTF. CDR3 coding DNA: TGTGCCAGCAGCCAAGGAGACAGGGGGCGACGTGGCTACACCTTC.

The CDR3 DNA follows: TGTGCCTGGAGTGACACCAATAGCAATCAGCCCCAGCATTTT. It codes for CAWSDTNSNQPQHF. This sequence joins TRBV30 and TRBJ1-5; D remains unclear. The germline V gene has CDR1 GTSNPN and CDR2 SVGIG (reference sequence). CDR3 length equals 14 residues. The V end was cut by 1 base, the J end by 0 bases, with 7 bases between.